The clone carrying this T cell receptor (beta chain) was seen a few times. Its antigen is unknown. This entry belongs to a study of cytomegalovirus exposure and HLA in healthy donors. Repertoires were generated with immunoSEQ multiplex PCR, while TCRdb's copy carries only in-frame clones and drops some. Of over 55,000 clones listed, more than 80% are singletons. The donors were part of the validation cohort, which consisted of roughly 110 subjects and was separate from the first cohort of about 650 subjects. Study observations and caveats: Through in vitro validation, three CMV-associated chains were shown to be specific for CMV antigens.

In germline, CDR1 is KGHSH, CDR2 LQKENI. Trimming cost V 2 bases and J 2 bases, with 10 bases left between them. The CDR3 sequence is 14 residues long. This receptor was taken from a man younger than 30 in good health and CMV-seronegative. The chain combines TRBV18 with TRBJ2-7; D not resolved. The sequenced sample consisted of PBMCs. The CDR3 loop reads CASSPDGIPYEQYF. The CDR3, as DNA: TGTGCCAGCTCACCAGATGGCATACCCTACGAGCAGTACTTC.